This T cell receptor beta chain was recorded in a study of control samples from healthy donors and cancer patients. Sequenced by immunoSEQ multiplex PCR; TCRdb stores in-frame clones only, minus some. The profile covers some 120,000 clones, with approximately 90% appearing a single time and approximately 9% taken by the ten largest. This clone occurred once. Germline V gene lookup returns CDR1 SEHNR and CDR2 FQNEAQ (reference sequence). With 0 bases removed from V and 10 bases from J, the gap between germline ends came to 7 bases. The CDR3 has 13 amino acids. The V gene is TRBV7-9, the J gene TRBJ1-6; D is unresolved. The sequencing sample was made of blood. The clonotype comes from a man younger than 35 in good health. In DNA, the CDR3 is TGTGCCAGCAGCTTAGCGCGGGGATCACCCCTCCACTTT. Translation: CASSLARGSPLHF.